The 20 T cell receptor beta chains in this list originate from one sample, sequenced in a study of blood T cell repertoires in COVID-19 (dated by TCRdb to about 2020). The library was prepared using the immunoSEQ multiplex PCR assay. The table was pulled from immuneACCESS by TCRdb, which kept in-frame rearrangements only. Such tables lose some clones; where checked, under half of the loss comes from unresolved V genes, and the rest has no known cause. The sample profile shows over 300,000 clones; more than 70% of them were found once. Of the sample, 5% to 7.5% is held by the ten largest clones. Sequencing was done on a sample of peripheral blood. The receptors originated from a young man who had recovered from COVID-19.

The chain links TRBV11-2 to TRBJ2-2; TRBD1 aligns across 8 bases. This CDR3 has 16 amino acids. CDR1 and CDR2 (germline): SGHAT, FQNNGV. V shed 4 bases, J shed 0 bases, and the junction held 4 bases outside the gene matches. CDR3 DNA sequence: TGTGCCAGCAGCTGGGACAGGTACACGAACACCGGGGAGCTGTTTTTT. This translates into CASSWDRYTNTGELFF. Supplemented by reference TRBV11-2 and TRBJ2-2, the full variable domain reads EAGVAQSPRYKIIEKRQSVAFWCNPISGHATLYWYQQILGQGPKLLIQFQNNGVVDDSQLPKDRFSAERLKGVDSTLKIQPAKLEDSAVYLCASSWDRYTNTGELFFGEGSRLTVL.

The chain couples TRBV14 to TRBJ1-2; TRBD1 aligns across 9 bases. Per the germline V gene, CDR1 is SGHDN and CDR2 is FVKESK. Losses at the gene ends were 4 bases for V and 2 bases for J; bases not matched to a gene: 8. The CDR3 spans 16 residues. The CDR3 nucleotides are TGTGCCAGCAGCCTATCACCCGGGACAGGGAACTATGGCTACACCTTC. The encoded protein is CASSLSPGTGNYGYTF.

V is TRBV5-1 and J is TRBJ2-7, with D perhaps TRBD1 (6 bases). Germline assignment: CDR1 SGHRS and CDR2 YFSETQ. V lost 2 bases and J 3 bases, leaving 12 bases between the germline ends. CDR3 size: 14 residues. The CDR3 DNA reads as TGCGCCAGCAGCTTCAACGACAGGCTCTACGAGCAGTACTTC. It yields the protein CASSFNDRLYEQYF.

The V gene is TRBV27, the J gene TRBJ1-6; 11 bases line up with TRBD1. The CDR3 is 15 amino acids. Germline V gene lookup returns CDR1 MNHEY and CDR2 SMNVEV (reference sequence). J gave up 10 bases and V 5 bases, and 7 bases lay outside the gene matches. In DNA form, the CDR3 reads TGTGCCAGCAGTATCGGGACAGGGGGAAGGTCACCCCTCCACTTT. Amino acids: CASSIGTGGRSPLHF.

Regarding this clone: The CDR3 does not close with the conserved phenylalanine or tryptophan, likely indicating a read error. No DNA is shown, since the ends of the CDR3 on it are uncertain; the CDR3 is the one TCRdb lists. This rearrangement joins TRBV7-9 to TRBJ1-2; TRBD1, the D gene given by the table, was not confirmed from the DNA. CDR1 SEHNR and CDR2 FQNEAQ come from the germline V gene (reference sequence). The CDR3 length is 11 residues, termini included. The CDR3 sequence: CASSLGYPGGA.

This chain uses TRBV6-6 with TRBJ2-5; 8 nucleotides align to TRBD2. The CDR3 spans 13 residues. V was pared by 7 bases and J by 5 bases, with 6 bases of the junction left unmatched. Germline V CDR1 and CDR2: MNHNY, SVGAGI (reference sequence). The CDR3, as DNA: TGTGCCAGCACTCCCCCGGGGGGGGAGACCCAGTACTTC. It codes for CASTPPGGETQYF.

In this sample, this clone turned up once. The chain recombines TRBV5-1 with TRBJ1-1, with D possibly being TRBD1 (5 bases). CDR1 and CDR2 from the germline V gene are SGHRS and YFSETQ. Trimming shortened V by 0 bases and J by 3 bases, and 18 bases separated the two germline ends. The CDR3 runs 17 residues. CDR3 loop: CASSLGLGTTLYTEAFF. The CDR3 region has the DNA TGCGCCAGCAGCTTGGGCCTGGGGACTACCCTTTACACTGAAGCTTTCTTT. The full variable domain, completed using reference TRBV5-1 and TRBJ1-1, is KAGVTQTPRYLIKTRGQQVTLSCSPISGHRSVSWYQQTPGQGLQFLFEYFSETQRNKGNFPGRFSGRQFSNSRSEMNVSTLELGDSALYLCASSLGLGTTLYTEAFFGQGTRLTVV.

CDR3 nucleotides: TGTGCCAGCAGCACGGAGGCGAACACTGAAGCTTTCTTT. The encoded protein is CASSTEANTEAFF. The chain employs TRBV2 and TRBJ1-1; D is unclear. V lost 6 bases and J 1 base, leaving 9 bases between the germline ends. The CDR3 covers 13 residues. Germline assignment: CDR1 SNHLY and CDR2 FYNNEI.

J is TRBJ2-7 and V is TRBV5-1, with 7 nucleotides matching TRBD1. After removal of 0 bases from V and 2 bases from J, the junction contained 5 bases not matched to a gene. Germline CDR1 is SGHRS and CDR2 is YFSETQ. The length of the CDR3 is 15 residues. The CDR3 here is CASSLAGQGAYEQYF. The DNA of the CDR3 is TGCGCCAGCAGCTTGGCCGGGCAGGGGGCCTACGAGCAGTACTTC.

V and J are TRBV19 and TRBJ2-7, with a possible D match to TRBD1 (6 bases). The CDR3 has 16 amino acids. V was clipped by 4 bases and J by 2 bases, with 18 bases between them. CDR1 is LNHDA and CDR2 is SQIVND in the germline V gene (reference sequence). The CDR3 protein is CASSTPGGQIPYEQYF. The CDR3 DNA sequence: TGTGCCAGTAGTACCCCCGGAGGACAGATTCCCTACGAGCAGTACTTC.

The V gene is TRBV25-1, the J gene TRBJ1-2, with D perhaps TRBD1 (5 bases). Deletions cut 3 bases from V and 5 bases from J, with 13 bases between. This CDR3 contains 14 residues. Germline CDR1 is MGHDK and CDR2 is SYGVNS. CDR3 protein: CASSESGIRYGYTF. The CDR3 DNA reads TGTGCCAGCAGTGAGTCAGGGATTAGGTATGGCTACACCTTC.

V usage is TRBV6-5 and J usage is TRBJ2-5; 7 nucleotides line up with TRBD2. From germline, CDR1 is MNHEY and CDR2 SVGAGI. The CDR3 is 12 amino acids. V was clipped by 8 bases and J by 4 bases; unmatched bases: 4. CDR3 nucleotide sequence: TGTGCCAGCGGGGGGGAGCGAGAGACCCAGTACTTC. This sequence encodes CASGGERETQYF.

This chain connects TRBV3-1 (or the pseudogene TRBV3-2) to TRBJ1-1; weak D call: TRBD1 (5 bases). The germline V gene encodes CDR1 LGHDT and CDR2 YNNKEL (reference sequence). Trimming took off 4 bases at V and 1 base at J, with 10 bases between the two ends. The CDR3 has 14 amino acids. In DNA, the CDR3 is TGTGCCAGCAGCCTTAGACAGTCGAACACTGAAGCTTTCTTT. Amino acids: CASSLRQSNTEAFF.

The chain joins TRBV28 to TRBJ2-1; 12 bases map to TRBD2. Unmatched junction bases numbered 14, after V lost 6 bases and J lost 8 bases. The CDR3 is 17 amino acids. Germline V gene lookup returns CDR1 MDHEN and CDR2 SYDVKM. The CDR3 region is CASSPGLAGLRSDEQFF. Written as DNA, the CDR3 is TGTGCCAGCAGCCCGGGACTAGCGGGTCTTCGTTCTGATGAGCAGTTCTTC. Looking up the rest from reference TRBV28 and TRBJ2-1 gives the full variable domain: DVKVTQSSRYLVKRTGEKVFLECVQDMDHENMFWYRQDPGLGLRLIYFSYDVKMKEKGDIPEGYSVSREKKERFSLILESASTNQTSMYLCASSPGLAGLRSDEQFFGPGTRLTVL.

CDR3 residues: CASSYGDSNYGYTF. CDR3 bases: TGTGCCAGCAGTTACGGGGACAGTAACTATGGCTACACCTTC. The V call is TRBV6-5, the J call TRBJ1-2; 7 bases are shared with TRBD1. The V segment lost 2 bases and the J segment 1 base; nucleotides outside the gene matches: 1. CDR1 MNHEY and CDR2 SVGAGI come from the germline V gene. This CDR3 contains 14 residues.

The CDR3 DNA reads TGTGCCATCAGTGAGGGGGGACAGATGAACACTGAAGCTTTCTTT. Translation: CAISEGGQMNTEAFF. The V gene is TRBV10-3, the J gene TRBJ1-1, with TRBD1 matching over 7 bases. Germline V gene lookup returns CDR1 ENHRY and CDR2 SYGVKD. With V trimmed by 2 bases and J by 0 bases, 3 bases remained unmatched. The CDR3 totals 15 residues.

The J gene is TRBJ1-5, the V gene TRBV28; D gene unclear. Germline CDR1 and CDR2: MDHEN and SYDVKM. V lost 2 bases and J lost 3, with 11 bases in between. The CDR3 contains 15 residues. The CDR3 loop is CASSLTGRNNQPQHF. In DNA form, the CDR3 reads TGTGCCAGCAGTTTAACGGGGAGAAACAATCAGCCCCAGCATTTT.

This clone came up a few times. The chain uses TRBV2 and TRBJ1-2; 7 bases line up with TRBD1. CDR1 is SNHLY and CDR2 is FYNNEI in the germline V gene. The CDR3 runs 16 residues. J gave up 3 bases and V 6 bases, and 13 bases lay outside the gene matches. This CDR3 reads CASSDETRDRDYGYTF. The CDR3 DNA reads TGTGCCAGCAGCGACGAGACCCGGGACAGAGACTATGGCTACACCTTC.

This rearrangement joins TRBV14 to TRBJ2-7; 13 nucleotides line up with TRBD2. The CDR3 runs 16 residues. Germline V CDR1 and CDR2: SGHDN, FVKESK. V lost 4 bases, J lost 5 bases, and 8 bases stayed unmatched. The CDR3 region is CASSLQGLAGLDEQYF. CDR3 DNA sequence: TGTGCCAGCAGCCTCCAGGGACTAGCGGGACTGGACGAGCAGTACTTC.

The CDR3 protein is CASSFRDYGYTF. The CDR3, as DNA: TGTGCCAGCAGTTTTCGAGACTATGGCTACACCTTC. The chain recombines TRBV28 with TRBJ1-2; the D is unclear. The germline V gene encodes CDR1 MDHEN and CDR2 SYDVKM. This CDR3 is built from 12 residues. Trimming left V 3 bases short and J 3 bases short, with 5 bases between.